The present T cell receptor beta chain was sequenced within a study of identifying expanded T cells in peripheral blood. Trimming stripped 2 bases from V and 0 bases from J, with 11 bases between. CDR3 length equals 15 residues. Germline CDR1 and CDR2: MNHEY and SVGAGI. The method was immunoSEQ multiplex PCR; TCRdb's version includes in-frame clones alone and lacks a portion of them. The table shows around 81,000 clones, with around 83% occurring only once. The sample was blood. The clonotype originates from a person between 18 and 75 years old in good health. V is TRBV6-5 and J is TRBJ2-7, with D possibly matching TRBD2 (5 bases). CDR3 in amino acids: CASSYEGSGSYEQYF. For the CDR3, the DNA is TGTGCCAGCAGTTACGAGGGAAGTGGCTCCTACGAGCAGTACTTC.